Here is one TCR beta chain with its context. What it recognizes is unknown. These data originate in a study of T cell responses to AZD1222 COVID-19 vaccine. Study observations and caveats: An increase in Spike-specific TCR breadth and depth was observed after two AZD1222 doses.

Clones were sequenced by immunoSEQ multiplex PCR, and TCRdb holds only the in-frame ones, with some missing. The data show about 180,000 clones, around 90% seen once. This TCR derives from an adult who received the AZD1222 COVID-19 vaccine. The sequencing used peripheral blood, collected 28 days after the second AZD1222 dose.

Here the CDR3 reads CASSPRQETQYF. Here the CDR3 DNA reads TGTGCCAGCAGCCCTCGACAAGAGACCCAGTACTTC. The chain employs TRBV5-4 and TRBJ2-5; no reliable D call. Deletions cut 4 bases from V and 2 bases from J, with 6 bases between. The germline CDR1 and CDR2 sequences are SGHNT and YYREEE (reference sequence). The CDR3 consists of 12 residues.